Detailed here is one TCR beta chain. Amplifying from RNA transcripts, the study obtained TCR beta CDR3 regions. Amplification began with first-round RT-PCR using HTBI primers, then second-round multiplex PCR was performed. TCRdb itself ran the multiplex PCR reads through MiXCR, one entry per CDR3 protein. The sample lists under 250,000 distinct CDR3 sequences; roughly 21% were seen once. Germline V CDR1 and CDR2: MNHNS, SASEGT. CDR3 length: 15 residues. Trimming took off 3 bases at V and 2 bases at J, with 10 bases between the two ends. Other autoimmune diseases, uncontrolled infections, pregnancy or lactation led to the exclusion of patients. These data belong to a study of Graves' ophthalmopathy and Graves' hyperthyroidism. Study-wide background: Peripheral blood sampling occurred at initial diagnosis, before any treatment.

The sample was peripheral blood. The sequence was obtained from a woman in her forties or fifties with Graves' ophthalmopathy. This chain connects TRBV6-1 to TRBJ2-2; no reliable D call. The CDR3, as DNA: TGTGCCAGCAGTGAGGACGATTTAAACACCGGGGAGCTGTTTTTT. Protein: CASSEDDLNTGELFF.